Reported below is one TCR beta chain. Its antigen is unknown. This entry is derived from a study of CD8+ T cells in alopecia areata. Study conclusions and caveats: Scalp data also include sequences from resident alphabeta T cells of normal skin.

Extracted from the samples, RNA was reverse transcribed into cDNA to serve as the sequencing template. The assay was immunoSEQ multiplex PCR, and TCRdb's table has in-frame clones only and misses some. The sample lists some 95,000 clones, 40% to 45% seen once, with roughly 0.83% in the top ten. Germline V CDR1 and CDR2: SEHNR, FQNEAQ (reference sequence). The CDR3 runs to 14 residues. V was shortened by 5 bases and J by 3 bases, with 13 bases between the two germline ends. The J gene is TRBJ2-5, the V gene TRBV7-9; TRBD1 is a possible D gene (6 bases). The sequence came from a human donor with alopecia areata. Sequencing used CD4+ T cells sorted from blood. The DNA of the CDR3 is TGTGCCAGCAGCACAGGGACACTTGAAGAGACCCAGTACTTC. Translated, it gives CASSTGTLEETQYF.